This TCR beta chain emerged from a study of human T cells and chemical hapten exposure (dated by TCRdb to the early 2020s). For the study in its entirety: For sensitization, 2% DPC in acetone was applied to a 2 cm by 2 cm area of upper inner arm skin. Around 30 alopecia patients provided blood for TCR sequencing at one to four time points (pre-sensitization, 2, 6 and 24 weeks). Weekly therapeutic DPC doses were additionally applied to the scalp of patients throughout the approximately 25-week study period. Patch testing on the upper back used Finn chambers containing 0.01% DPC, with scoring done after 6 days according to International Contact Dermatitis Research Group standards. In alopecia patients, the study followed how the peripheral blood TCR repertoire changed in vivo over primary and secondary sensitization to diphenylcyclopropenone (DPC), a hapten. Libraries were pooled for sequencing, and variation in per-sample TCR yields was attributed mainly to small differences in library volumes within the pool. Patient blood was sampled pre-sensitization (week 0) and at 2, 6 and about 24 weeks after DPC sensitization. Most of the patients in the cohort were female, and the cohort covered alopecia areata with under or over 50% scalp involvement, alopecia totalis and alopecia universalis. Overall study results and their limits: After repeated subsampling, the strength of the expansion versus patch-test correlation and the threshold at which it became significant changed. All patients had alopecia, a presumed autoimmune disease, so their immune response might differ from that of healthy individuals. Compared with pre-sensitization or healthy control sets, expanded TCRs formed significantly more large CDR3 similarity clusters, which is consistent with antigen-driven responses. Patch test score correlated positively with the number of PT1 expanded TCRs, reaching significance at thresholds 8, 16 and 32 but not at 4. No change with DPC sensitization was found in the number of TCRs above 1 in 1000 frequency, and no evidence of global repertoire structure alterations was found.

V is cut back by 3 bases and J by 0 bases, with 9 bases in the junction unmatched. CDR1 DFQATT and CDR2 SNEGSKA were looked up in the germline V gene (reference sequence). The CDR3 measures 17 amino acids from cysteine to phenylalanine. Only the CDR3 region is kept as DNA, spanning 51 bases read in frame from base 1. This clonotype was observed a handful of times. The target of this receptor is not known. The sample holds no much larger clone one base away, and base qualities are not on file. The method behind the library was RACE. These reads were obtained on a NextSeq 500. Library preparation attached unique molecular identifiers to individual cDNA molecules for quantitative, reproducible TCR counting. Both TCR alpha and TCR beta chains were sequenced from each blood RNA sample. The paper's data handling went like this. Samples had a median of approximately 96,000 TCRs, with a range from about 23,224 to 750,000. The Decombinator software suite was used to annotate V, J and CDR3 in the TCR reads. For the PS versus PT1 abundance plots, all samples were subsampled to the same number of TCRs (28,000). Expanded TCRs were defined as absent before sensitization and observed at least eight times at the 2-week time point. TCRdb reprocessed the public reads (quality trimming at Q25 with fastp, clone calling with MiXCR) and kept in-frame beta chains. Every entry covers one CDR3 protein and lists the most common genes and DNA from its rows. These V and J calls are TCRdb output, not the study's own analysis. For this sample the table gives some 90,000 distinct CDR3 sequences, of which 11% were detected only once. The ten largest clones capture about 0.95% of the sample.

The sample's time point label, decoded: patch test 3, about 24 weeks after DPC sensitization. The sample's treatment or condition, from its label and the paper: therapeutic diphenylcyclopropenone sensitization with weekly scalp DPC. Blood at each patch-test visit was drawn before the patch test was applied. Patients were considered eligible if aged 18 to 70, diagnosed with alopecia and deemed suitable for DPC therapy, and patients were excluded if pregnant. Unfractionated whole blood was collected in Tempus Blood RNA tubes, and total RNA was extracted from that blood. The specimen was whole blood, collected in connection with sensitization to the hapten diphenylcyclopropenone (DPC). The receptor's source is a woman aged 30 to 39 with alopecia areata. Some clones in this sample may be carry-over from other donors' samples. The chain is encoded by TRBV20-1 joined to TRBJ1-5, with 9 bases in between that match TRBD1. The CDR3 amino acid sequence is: CSASWGTGINSNQPQHF. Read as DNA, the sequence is TGCAGTGCTAGTTGGGGGACAGGGATTAATAGCAATCAGCCCCAGCATTTT.